This TCR delta chain was captured by sequencing in a study of gamma-delta chains in newborns, infants, children (dated by TCRdb to the late 2010s). Concerning the study at large: According to the title of the study, polyclonal expansion of innate gammadelta T cells immediately after birth is driven by microbial exposure. Right after human newborns were born, the researchers looked at the way microbial exposure shaped their populations of innate gammadelta T cells.

This clone has only a few counts. This receptor's antigen is unknown. This likely reflects a read error, since a far larger clone is one base away. From the cysteine through the phenylalanine, the CDR3 covers 19 amino acids. Just the 57-base CDR3 DNA is kept, in frame starting at base 1. CDR1 is given as GEAIGNYY and CDR2 as EKD, both from the germline V gene. The V and J ends are trimmed by 3 bases and 0 bases, leaving 25 bases between them. Sequencing relied on an Illumina MiSeq. For TCRdb, the public reads were processed anew by CATT, and duplicate DNA sequences were folded into one row. This sample has 1,500 to 2,000 delta-chain clones in its table, and about 7.3% of those were observed once. The top ten clones comprise about a sixth of the sample.

Sequenced: blood. The chain is encoded by TRDV2 joined to TRDJ1; TRDD3 is a weak D gene call, 5 bases matching. The receptor was isolated from a child who was a newborn, infant or young child, either healthy, febrile or measles-vaccinated (not recorded which). The sequence in DNA is TGTGCCTGTGACGGGAGGATGGGGAGACCTTTCAAACACACCGATAAACTCATCTTT. Translated, it reads CACDGRMGRPFKHTDKLIF.